At least ten counts were recorded for the clone carrying this TCR beta chain. Its antigen remains unidentified. From germline, CDR1 is ENHRY and CDR2 SYGVKD. Germline trimming cut 6 bases from V and 0 bases from J; bases unmatched to any gene: 11. This CDR3 has 17 amino acids. The data were taken from a study of T cells in Graves' hyperthyroidism and ophthalmopathy. Whole-study results and caveats: Most expanded thyroid clonotypes above 0.001 recurred in blood.

The study based diagnoses on clinical symptoms, serum thyroxine and TRAb, thyroid ultrasound and orbital computed tomography. RNA transcripts were the template for amplifying TCR beta CDR3 regions. A first-round RT-PCR of the TCR CDR3 used the HTBI primer set. TCRdb ran MiXCR on the multiplex PCR reads and lists one entry per CDR3 protein. The table lists approximately 400,000 distinct CDR3 sequences, about 15% of them singletons. Sequencing input: blood. This TCR was sampled from a woman between 55 and 75 years old with Graves' hyperthyroidism. The V call is TRBV10-3, the J call TRBJ2-3, with TRBD1 matching 8 bases. CDR3 in DNA: TGTGCCATCAGGGGACAGGATGATACGCATAGCACAGATACGCAGTATTTT. This translates into CAIRGQDDTHSTDTQYF.